The T cell receptor beta chain described here comes from a study of blood T cell repertoires in COVID-19. Overall study: Samples representing acute and convalescent COVID-19 were sourced from the United States, Italy and Spain. PBMCs, B-cell-depleted T cells, or T cells were the source of the cDNA or gDNA that made up the material.

In the original workflow: Nucleated cell counts were estimated from reference gene primer amplification. TCRdb's table, derived via immunoSEQ multiplex PCR, lists solely in-frame clones and lacks some. V and J calls and clone size are those listed in that table; D and trimming were worked out from the DNA. There are under 500,000 clones in the sample; roughly 91% occur only once, and approximately 4.3% lies in the top ten. The CDR3 sequence is 18 residues long. The V and J genes are TRBV21-1 and TRBJ2-3; TRBD2 reflects the table's D call only, with no check against the DNA. TRBV21-1 is assigned pseudogene status. Sequencing was done on a sample of peripheral blood. The TCR originated in a woman aged 25 to 45 with acute or convalescent COVID-19. In nucleotides, the CDR3 is TGTGCCAGCAGCAAAGTACCTAGCGGGGGGCCCGGGGCAGATACGCAGTATTTT. Encoded protein: CASSKVPSGGPGADTQYF.